The rows below give T cell receptor beta chains drawn from one sample of a study of monozygotic twins with inflammatory bowel disease. Using the 5' RACE reads, TCRdb records one entry per CDR3 protein without DNA. The sample's table shows some 200,000 distinct CDR3 sequences. Sample: blood. The receptors originated from a human donor with ulcerative colitis or Crohn's disease, or a healthy co-twin of an affected twin (not recorded which). Each CDR3 is given with its conserved first and last residue.

J gene: TRBJ1-1
V gene: TRBV20-1
CDR3 protein: CSARNRAHNTEAFF

J gene: TRBJ2-3
V gene: TRBV5-1
CDR3 protein: CASSAGQGVTDTQYF

J gene: TRBJ2-1
V gene: TRBV12-3/TRBV12-4
CDR3 protein: CASSPRSGGAYNEQFF

J gene: TRBJ2-2
V gene: TRBV12-3/TRBV12-4
CDR3 protein: CASSERAGQGADGELFF

J gene: TRBJ2-3
V gene: TRBV15
CDR3 protein: CATSRTSGGSTGDTQYF

J gene: TRBJ1-1
V gene: TRBV5-1
CDR3 protein: CASSSGTLNTEAFF

J gene: TRBJ1-2
V gene: TRBV5-1
CDR3 protein: CASSLSIQDYGYTF

J gene: TRBJ1-6
V gene: TRBV20-1
CDR3 protein: CSARSRDRDYNSPLHF

J gene: TRBJ2-7
V gene: TRBV6-1
CDR3 protein: CASSARGGGSYEQYF

J gene: TRBJ1-6
V gene: TRBV20-1
CDR3 protein: CSAGRGTGGSPLHF

J gene: TRBJ1-5
V gene: TRBV12-3/TRBV12-4
CDR3 protein: CASSLRQVNQPQHF

J gene: TRBJ2-7
V gene: TRBV18
CDR3 protein: CASSPGRDDEQYF

J gene: TRBJ2-2
V gene: TRBV25-1
CDR3 protein: CASTLRGTGELFF

J gene: TRBJ2-3
V gene: TRBV4-2
CDR3 protein: CASSQGDYTDTQYF

J gene: TRBJ1-1
V gene: TRBV12-3/TRBV12-4
CDR3 protein: CASSWAGGVREAFF

J gene: TRBJ1-3
V gene: TRBV12-3/TRBV12-4
CDR3 protein: CASSLGGRRRGNTIYF

J gene: TRBJ1-2
V gene: TRBV7-2
CDR3 protein: CASSMEGRRGYTF

J gene: TRBJ1-5
V gene: TRBV5-1
CDR3 protein: CASSLGSMGNQPQHF

J gene: TRBJ2-3
V gene: TRBV7-9
CDR3 protein: CASSPSTAVTDTQYF

J gene: TRBJ1-6
V gene: TRBV6-5
CDR3 protein: CASRRDVNSPLHF

J gene: TRBJ2-2
V gene: TRBV12-5
CDR3 protein: CASGFGTPNTGELFF

J gene: TRBJ2-4
V gene: TRBV20-1
CDR3 protein: CSALTNLSKNIQYF

J gene: TRBJ1-2
V gene: TRBV2
CDR3 protein: CASSEPGYYGYTF

J gene: TRBJ1-2
V gene: TRBV19
CDR3 protein: CARAGADGSNYGYTF

J gene: TRBJ1-6
V gene: TRBV6-6
CDR3 protein: CASLVNPNNSPLHF

J gene: TRBJ1-1
V gene: TRBV27
CDR3 protein: CASRYGGRGLTEAFF

J gene: TRBJ2-3
V gene: TRBV5-4
CDR3 protein: CASSFQRGLRTDTQYF

J gene: TRBJ2-2
V gene: TRBV3-1
CDR3 protein: CASSHKGASNTGELFF

J gene: TRBJ1-5
V gene: TRBV15
CDR3 protein: CATDNAGRLLNQPQHF

J gene: TRBJ2-7
V gene: TRBV10-3
CDR3 protein: CAISRQGAYEQYF

J gene: TRBJ1-2
V gene: TRBV7-2
CDR3 protein: CASSLAGGSGYGYTF

J gene: TRBJ2-7
V gene: TRBV27
CDR3 protein: CASKEPGNLMEQYF

J gene: TRBJ1-3
V gene: TRBV12-3/TRBV12-4
CDR3 protein: CASSFFSRPSGNTIYF

J gene: TRBJ1-5
V gene: TRBV15
CDR3 protein: CATSRDVVQTNQPQHF

J gene: TRBJ1-1
V gene: TRBV7-2
CDR3 protein: CASSLTLLNTEAFF

J gene: TRBJ2-3
V gene: TRBV5-4
CDR3 protein: CASSLKVLDTQYF

J gene: TRBJ2-1
V gene: TRBV20-1
CDR3 protein: CSASGDSPTNEQFF

J gene: TRBJ2-3
V gene: TRBV2
CDR3 protein: CASSSDSRDTQYF

J gene: TRBJ1-1
V gene: TRBV28
CDR3 protein: CASSLWGRRGGDMNTEAFF

J gene: TRBJ1-4
V gene: TRBV5-8
CDR3 protein: CASSFGRGRVEKLFF

J gene: TRBJ1-5
V gene: TRBV15
CDR3 protein: CATSRDNRRQQPQHF

J gene: TRBJ1-1
V gene: TRBV25-1
CDR3 protein: CASSPLGGHAFF

J gene: TRBJ1-1
V gene: TRBV7-6
CDR3 protein: CASGDSGTEAFF

J gene: TRBJ2-3
V gene: TRBV7-9
CDR3 protein: CASSSLVLDKETDTQYF